A single sample gave rise to the 10 T cell receptor beta chains below, sequenced in a study of T cell responses to AZD1222 COVID-19 vaccine. Measured with immunoSEQ multiplex PCR; TCRdb has only the in-frame clones, and not every one. Of over 90,000 clones in the sample, 92% are singletons; the top ten hold about 3.4%. Here the sequenced sample was peripheral blood, taken 28 days after the second AZD1222 dose. These receptors were obtained from an adult who received the AZD1222 COVID-19 vaccine.

This chain links TRBV2 with TRBJ1-6, with 10 positions matching TRBD1. With V trimmed by 3 bases and J by 13 bases, 9 bases remained unmatched. The CDR3 length is 15 residues. Germline V gives CDR1 SNHLY, CDR2 FYNNEI. The CDR3 loop reads CASSEGQGSAFPLHF. The CDR3, as DNA: TGTGCCAGCAGTGAGGGACAGGGGTCGGCCTTTCCCCTCCACTTT.

The V call is TRBV9, the J call TRBJ2-6; D is ambiguous. The V end was cut by 4 bases, the J end by 2 bases, with 16 bases between. The CDR3 is 17 amino acids. Per germline, CDR1 SGDLS and CDR2 YYNGEE. The chain's CDR3 is CASSSLPSGAGANVLTF. CDR3 sequence (DNA): TGTGCCAGCAGCTCCCTCCCCTCGGGCGCTGGGGCCAACGTCCTGACTTTC.

The chain is built from TRBV7-3 and TRBJ2-1; the D gene is possibly TRBD2 (7 bases). The V and J ends lost 5 bases and 1 base respectively, with 18 bases between them. This CDR3 has 17 residues. CDR1 and CDR2 (germline): SGHTA, FQGTGA. CDR3 DNA sequence: TGTGCCAGCAGCCAAGGGGGAGGGGGTTTATCCTACAATGAGCAGTTCTTC. This encodes CASSQGGGGLSYNEQFF.

The chain links TRBV7-2 to TRBJ2-2; 9 bases map to TRBD2. The CDR3 has 17 amino acids. The V gene end was trimmed by 11 bases and the J gene end by 1 base; junction bases not matched to a gene: 14. Germline V CDR1 and CDR2: SGHTA, FQGNSA. CDR3 protein: CASNVGGGAVNTGELFF. Here the CDR3 DNA reads TGTGCCTCCAACGTGGGCGGGGGGGCCGTGAACACCGGGGAGCTGTTTTTT.

The chain combines TRBV7-8 with TRBJ2-5; D not certain. CDR1 and CDR2 (germline): SGHVS, FQNEAQ. V lost 2 bases to trimming and J lost 4 bases, with 5 bases between them. The length of the CDR3 is 12 residues. CDR3 sequence (DNA): TGTGCCAGCAGCTTACTTTTAGAGACCCAGTACTTC. It translates to CASSLLLETQYF.

The J gene is TRBJ1-6, the V gene TRBV28; D is undetermined. Trimming shortened V by 6 bases and J by 7 bases, and 7 bases separated the two germline ends. The CDR3 is 12 amino acids. Germline V gives CDR1 MDHEN, CDR2 SYDVKM. Here the CDR3 DNA reads TGTGCCAGCAGCCCGGGGAATTCACCCCTCCACTTT. Protein sequence: CASSPGNSPLHF.

The rearrangement joins TRBV28 to TRBJ2-7, with TRBD1 matching 9 bases. Germline values: CDR1 MDHEN, CDR2 SYDVKM. V shed 5 bases and J 3 bases; nucleotides not matched to a gene: 8. CDR3 length: 15 residues. The CDR3 DNA reads TGTGCCAGCAGTGCCCCGGGACAGGGATTCTACGAGCAGTACTTC. Translated, it gives CASSAPGQGFYEQYF.

V usage is TRBV11-2 and J usage is TRBJ2-7; 11 bases line up with TRBD1. This CDR3 spans 15 amino acids. Losses at the gene ends were 5 bases for V and 2 bases for J; bases not matched to a gene: 5. Per the germline V gene, CDR1 is SGHAT and CDR2 is FQNNGV. CDR3 DNA sequence: TGTGCCAGCAGCAAAGGACAGGGGGCCCCCTACGAGCAGTACTTC. Protein: CASSKGQGAPYEQYF.

The rearrangement uses TRBV15 and TRBJ1-5; D unclear. The length of the CDR3 is 15 residues. Germline V gene lookup returns CDR1 LNHNV and CDR2 YYDKDF (reference sequence). Trimming shortened V by 0 bases and J by 4 bases, and 10 bases separated the two germline ends. Written as DNA, the CDR3 is TGTGCCACCAGCAGAGATGGGCGGCGGAATCAGCCCCAGCATTTT. Translated, it gives CATSRDGRRNQPQHF. Using reference TRBV15 and TRBJ1-5 for the parts outside the CDR3, the full variable domain is DAMVIQNPRYQVTQFGKPVTLSCSQTLNHNVMYWYQQKSSQAPKLLFHYYDKDFNNEADTPDNFQSRRPNTSFCFLDIRSPGLGDTAMYLCATSRDGRRNQPQHFGDGTRLSIL.

The chain carries TRBV30 and TRBJ1-2; TRBD1 matches 7 bases. The CDR3 runs to 14 residues. The trim removed 0 bases at V and 0 bases at J, leaving 1 base unmatched. CDR1 and CDR2 from the germline V gene are GTSNPN and SVGIG (reference sequence). The DNA for the CDR3 is TGTGCCTGGAGTGTAGGGGGCGCTAACTATGGCTACACCTTC. This encodes CAWSVGGANYGYTF.